This T cell receptor beta chain was retrieved from a study of cytomegalovirus exposure and HLA in healthy donors. Clones were read by immunoSEQ multiplex PCR, and TCRdb kept only the in-frame ones, dropping some. Among approximately 82,000 clones, 85% to 95% were seen once, and the ten largest hold over 0.65%. The donors belonged to the approximately 120-subject validation cohort, separate from the roughly 650-subject first cohort. Germline V gene lookup returns CDR1 SGDLS and CDR2 YYNGEE. The CDR3 is 15 residues long. The trim removed 0 bases at V and 6 bases at J, leaving 3 bases unmatched. The sample taken for sequencing was PBMCs. This chain links TRBV9 with TRBJ2-1, with 10 bases fitting TRBD2. The TCR comes from a man aged 18 to 29 in good health and CMV-seronegative. DNA for the CDR3: TGTGCCAGCAGCGTAGAAGGGACTAGCGCCAATGAGCAGTTCTTC. This gives the protein CASSVEGTSANEQFF.